One TCR beta chain is described in this entry. Its antigen remains unidentified. Method: immunoSEQ multiplex PCR; TCRdb's copy keeps in-frame clones and lacks some. Of roughly 80,000 clones in the sample, roughly 95% were seen once. The record originates from a study of cytomegalovirus exposure and HLA in healthy donors. Study-wide results and limits: The study found most TCR sequences rare, yet found some public TCRs in many donors.

Trimming left V 3 bases short and J 3 bases short, with 11 bases between. The CDR3 extends over 14 amino acids. Germline CDR1 reads SGHTA; CDR2 reads FQGNSA. This rearrangement joins TRBV7-2 to TRBJ1-1; possible D gene TRBD1, 5 bases. Sequencing input: PBMCs. The clonotype was recovered from a woman in her late teens or twenties in good health and CMV-seropositive. CDR3 residues: CASSFVGLHTEAFF. In DNA, the CDR3 is TGTGCCAGCAGCTTTGTGGGACTCCACACTGAAGCTTTCTTT.